A selection of T cell receptor beta chains follows, all from one sample in a study of CD8+CD57+ T cells in acquired aplastic anemia. TCRdb analysed the reads with MiXCR anew, one entry per CDR3 protein. The table lists some 180,000 distinct CDR3 sequences, around 45% of them singletons, with 2.5% to 3.5% in the top ten. The sample taken for sequencing was sorted CD4+, CD8+, or CD8+CD57+ T cells (not recorded which) from PBMCs. Receptors originate from a human donor in good health. Each CDR3 is given with its conserved first and last residue. Each record gives: J gene, V gene, clone size, D gene, CDR3 DNA, CDR3 protein. The D gene is left open where the match is weak. The listing skips clone size in some rows; elsewhere it reads once, few, many or a size class.

j_gene: TRBJ2-2
v_gene: TRBV19
abundance: many
d_gene: TRBD1
CDR3nt: TGTGCCAGTAGTATGGCGCCGGGACAGGGAGCGGGTGGGGAGCTGTTTTTT
CDR3aa: CASSMAPGQGAGGELFF

j_gene: TRBJ2-7
v_gene: TRBV10-3
abundance: -
d_gene: -
CDR3nt: TGTGCCATCAGTGGGGACTCGGCTTCCTACGAGCAGTACTTC
CDR3aa: CAISGDSASYEQYF

j_gene: TRBJ2-2
v_gene: TRBV7-3
abundance: many
d_gene: -
CDR3nt: TGTGCCAGCAGCTTAACTGGAGCTACCGGGGAGCTGTTTTTT
CDR3aa: CASSLTGATGELFF

j_gene: TRBJ2-7
v_gene: TRBV24-1
abundance: -
d_gene: -
CDR3nt: TGTGCCACCAGTCGGACAGCGATCTACGAGCAGTACTTC
CDR3aa: CATSRTAIYEQYF

j_gene: TRBJ2-2
v_gene: TRBV12-3/TRBV12-4
abundance: many
d_gene: TRBD1
CDR3nt: TGTGCCAGCAGTCCGACAGGGACGAGCACCGGGGAGCTGTTTTTT
CDR3aa: CASSPTGTSTGELFF

j_gene: TRBJ2-1
v_gene: TRBV5-5
abundance: many
d_gene: TRBD1
CDR3nt: TGTGCCAGCAGCTGGGGGCCGGGACAGGGGGACAATGAGCAGTTCTTC
CDR3aa: CASSWGPGQGDNEQFF

j_gene: TRBJ2-7
v_gene: TRBV20-1
abundance: -
d_gene: -
CDR3nt: TGCAGTGCCAGCGAGGGCGGAAACTACGAGCAGTACTTC
CDR3aa: CSASEGGNYEQYF

j_gene: TRBJ2-5
v_gene: TRBV20-1
abundance: few
d_gene: TRBD2
CDR3nt: TGCAGTGCTAGATTGTCGGGGGGGCAAGAGACCCAGTACTTC
CDR3aa: CSARLSGGQETQYF

j_gene: TRBJ2-1
v_gene: TRBV14
abundance: many
d_gene: TRBD2
CDR3nt: TGTGCCAGCAGTATCGGACTAGCGCAGAACAATGAGCAGTTCTTC
CDR3aa: CASSIGLAQNNEQFF

j_gene: TRBJ1-6
v_gene: TRBV2
abundance: many
d_gene: -
CDR3nt: TGTGCCAGCAGTGATTCCAGGGTCAATTCACCCCTCCACTTT
CDR3aa: CASSDSRVNSPLHF

j_gene: TRBJ2-3
v_gene: TRBV7-8
abundance: once
d_gene: -
CDR3nt: TGTGCCAGCACCCGGGGACGGCAGGGAGGAGATACGCAGTATTTT
CDR3aa: CASTRGRQGGDTQYF

j_gene: TRBJ1-2
v_gene: TRBV29-1
abundance: -
d_gene: -
CDR3nt: TGCAGCGTTGTGACAGTCTATGGCTACACCTTC
CDR3aa: CSVVTVYGYTF

j_gene: TRBJ2-2
v_gene: TRBV20-1
abundance: many
d_gene: -
CDR3nt: TGCAGTGCTACTGACACGAACACCGGGGAGCTGTTTTTT
CDR3aa: CSATDTNTGELFF

j_gene: TRBJ2-2
v_gene: TRBV7-3
abundance: -
d_gene: -
CDR3nt: TGTGCCAGCAGTCGAACTCCTCGGACAGTGGCCGGGGAGCTGTTTTTT
CDR3aa: CASSRTPRTVAGELFF

j_gene: TRBJ2-7
v_gene: TRBV6-2/TRBV6-3
abundance: many
d_gene: -
CDR3nt: TGTGCCAGCCGACTCTCATCTTCCTACGAGCAGTACTTC
CDR3aa: CASRLSSSYEQYF

j_gene: TRBJ2-7
v_gene: TRBV7-7
abundance: -
d_gene: -
CDR3nt: TGTGCTAGCAGCCCCCGGTCGGGCATCCACGAGCAGTACTTC
CDR3aa: CASSPRSGIHEQYF

j_gene: TRBJ2-3
v_gene: TRBV10-3
abundance: once
d_gene: TRBD2
CDR3nt: TGTGCCATCGATCGGGCTAGCCGGGGGGACACAGATACGCAGTATTTT
CDR3aa: CAIDRASRGDTDTQYF

j_gene: TRBJ2-1
v_gene: TRBV9
abundance: -
d_gene: TRBD2
CDR3nt: TGTGCCAGCAGCGGAGGACTAGGGAATGAGCAGTTCTTC
CDR3aa: CASSGGLGNEQFF

j_gene: TRBJ1-1
v_gene: TRBV2
abundance: -
d_gene: TRBD1
CDR3nt: TGTGCCAGCAGTGAATTGGGGACAGGTGAAGCTTTCTTT
CDR3aa: CASSELGTGEAFF

j_gene: TRBJ2-7
v_gene: TRBV10-3
abundance: many
d_gene: -
CDR3nt: TGTGCCATCGAACCCGGGGATGAAAACGAGCAGTACTTC
CDR3aa: CAIEPGDENEQYF

j_gene: TRBJ1-3
v_gene: TRBV7-2
abundance: many
d_gene: -
CDR3nt: TGTGCCAGCAGCTCTGGGTTATCTGGAAACACCATATATTTT
CDR3aa: CASSSGLSGNTIYF

j_gene: TRBJ2-2
v_gene: TRBV24-1
abundance: once
d_gene: -
CDR3nt: TGTGCCACCAGTGATCGTACAGGGCTGTTTTTT
CDR3aa: CATSDRTGLFF

j_gene: TRBJ2-1
v_gene: TRBV7-2
abundance: -
d_gene: TRBD1
CDR3nt: TGTGCCACGAACAGGGGGCGCAACAATGAGCAGTTCTTC
CDR3aa: CATNRGRNNEQFF

j_gene: TRBJ1-1
v_gene: TRBV5-1
abundance: many
d_gene: TRBD1
CDR3nt: TGCGCCAGCAGCTTGACGGGGACAGGGAACACTGAAGCTTTCTTT
CDR3aa: CASSLTGTGNTEAFF

j_gene: TRBJ2-1
v_gene: TRBV7-9
abundance: -
d_gene: -
CDR3nt: TGTGCCAGCAGCTTCGGGCACGGGCAGTTCTTC
CDR3aa: CASSFGHGQFF

j_gene: TRBJ1-3
v_gene: TRBV10-3
abundance: -
d_gene: -
CDR3nt: TGTGCCATCAGTGACCAGACAGAAACTGGAAACACCATATATTTT
CDR3aa: CAISDQTETGNTIYF

j_gene: TRBJ1-2
v_gene: TRBV20-1
abundance: few
d_gene: -
CDR3nt: TGCAGTGTAGCTGGCTACACCTTC
CDR3aa: CSVAGYTF

j_gene: TRBJ2-3
v_gene: TRBV19
abundance: once
d_gene: TRBD1
CDR3nt: TGTGCCAGTAGTATGGGGACAGGAGACACAGATACGCAGTATTTT
CDR3aa: CASSMGTGDTDTQYF

j_gene: TRBJ1-2
v_gene: TRBV30
abundance: few
d_gene: -
CDR3nt: TGTGCCTGTGCCGCCAAAAACTATGGCTACACCTTC
CDR3aa: CACAAKNYGYTF

j_gene: TRBJ1-1
v_gene: TRBV29-1
abundance: -
d_gene: TRBD1
CDR3nt: TGCAGCGTTGACCTCGACAGGGAAAACACTGAAGCTTTCTTT
CDR3aa: CSVDLDRENTEAFF

j_gene: TRBJ2-3
v_gene: TRBV15
abundance: -
d_gene: TRBD1
CDR3nt: TGTGCCACCAGCACCAGGGACAGAACTAGCACAGATACGCAGTATTTT
CDR3aa: CATSTRDRTSTDTQYF

j_gene: TRBJ1-3
v_gene: TRBV5-8
abundance: -
d_gene: -
CDR3nt: TGTGCCAGCAGCTGGTACAGGCTCTCTGGAAACACCATATATTTT
CDR3aa: CASSWYRLSGNTIYF

j_gene: TRBJ2-5
v_gene: TRBV24-1
abundance: once
d_gene: -
CDR3nt: TGTGCCACCAGTGGGGGGGCGTGGGAGACCCAGTACTTC
CDR3aa: CATSGGAWETQYF

j_gene: TRBJ2-7
v_gene: TRBV10-3
abundance: -
d_gene: -
CDR3nt: TGTGCCATCAGTGAGTCTGGGTACTACGAGCAGTACTTC
CDR3aa: CAISESGYYEQYF

j_gene: TRBJ2-1
v_gene: TRBV10-3
abundance: many
d_gene: -
CDR3nt: TGTGCCATCAGTGAGTCCCGGGGAGAGCAGTTCTTC
CDR3aa: CAISESRGEQFF

j_gene: TRBJ1-5
v_gene: TRBV19
abundance: many
d_gene: -
CDR3nt: TGTGCCAGTACCCAAGGCGGTGATTATCAGCCCCAGCATTTT
CDR3aa: CASTQGGDYQPQHF

j_gene: TRBJ2-7
v_gene: TRBV9
abundance: -
d_gene: TRBD1
CDR3nt: TGTGCCAGCAGCGTCACCGGGACAGGAGACTACGAGCAGTACTTC
CDR3aa: CASSVTGTGDYEQYF